The source of this T cell receptor (beta chain) is a study of shared clonotypes between healthy human individuals (dated by TCRdb to about 2020). Some background on the complete study: Three men and two women, aged 18 to 49 years, made up the cohort. For each donor, CD4 naive and CD4 memory were each given three plates, CD8 naive was given two plates, and CD8 memory was given one plate. To estimate repertoire size and how much clonotype sharing occurs between individuals, the study deeply sequenced the blood TCR repertoires of five healthy adults. To increase sequencing depth and limit assay-specific biases, TCR repertoire library preparation and sequencing were carried out by different laboratories using diverse techniques. Per donor, leukapheresis produced somewhere between about 0.85 and 10 billion PBMCs.

Paper-wide results and their limitations: Even with the large sequencing depth, rarefaction of the sorted-subset datasets indicated that sequencing was incomplete. Because the study included only a small number of donors, the genetic and exposure-history diversity represented was limited. Compared with non-shared clonotypes, the clonotypes found in all four sorted-subset donors had higher generation probabilities. When several donors were compared, the shared fraction of clonotypes was about 5.2% for naive CD4, around 4% for naive CD8, about 2.5% for memory CD4, and 0.3% to 0.5% for memory CD8. Sampling was restricted to blood, and TCR repertoires in tissues likely differ from the TCR repertoires found in blood. Estimated clonotype richness was generally larger for naive than for memory subsets. Based on pairwise subsampling, the degree of clonotype sharing among donors was expected to be affected by sequencing depth.

The donors were healthy, HIV-negative adults with no recently reported acute infections or vaccinations. All donors were Caucasian adults living in Nashville, Tennessee, USA. CD4+ T cells were enriched by magnetic negative selection; naive cells were then positively selected on CD45RA, and the negative fraction formed the memory subset. Blood was collected by leukapheresis, and PBMCs were isolated by Ficoll-Histopaque density gradient centrifugation and then cryopreserved in liquid nitrogen vapor phase. Analytical flow cytometry was used to check the purity and quantity of every magnetically sorted T cell population. From each sorted fraction, genomic DNA was isolated and quantified by UV absorbance on a Nanodrop 2000c. In regard to this clone: The antigen it binds to is not known. Base qualities are missing; no much larger clone stands one base away.

The junction carries 12 bases between V and J, which are trimmed by 5 bases and 1 base respectively. From a lookup of the germline V gene, CDR1 and CDR2 are SGHVS and FQNEAQ. Spanning cysteine to phenylalanine, the CDR3 consists of 14 amino acids. Kept here is only the CDR3 DNA, which spans 42 bases and is read in frame from base 1. Using the deep immunoSEQ assay, TCR CDR3 regions were amplified from genomic DNA by multiplex PCR. Extracted genomic DNA from each cell subset was spread evenly across all wells of several immunoSEQ 96-well plates, with each plate serving as a replicate. For sorted subsets, each replicate PCR was loaded with about 200 ng genomic DNA, equivalent to 30,000 or so T cell genomes. Purified libraries were quantified with a Qubit 3.0 fluorometer, sized on a Bioanalyzer 2100, and re-quantified with the KAPA Library Quantification kit. A separate single-read 150-cycle Illumina NextSeq 550 flow cell was used to sequence each immunoSEQ 96-well plate. The authors processed their data as follows. The immunoSEQ output contained only junctional sequences without quality scores, so filtering could not match that applied to full-length reads. Sequences were annotated with PyIR, a Python wrapper for IgBLAST v1.9, and V/J genes and CDR3 were assigned using IMGT germline references. Reads with weak V/J assignments (E-value above 1e-6), missing CDR3, stop codons, out-of-frame junctions, or ambiguous translated residues were removed. V3J clonotypes were defined as sequences sharing the same inferred V gene, J gene, and CDR3 amino acid sequence. Percentage overlap between repertoires was calculated by dividing the number of shared unique clonotypes by the size of the smaller repertoire. Three approaches were used to assess repertoire richness: RTK rarefaction, the Chao1 estimator, and Recon v2.1 estimates of unobserved clonotypes. For all TCRbeta clonotypes obtained by the gDNA method from a few donors, generation probabilities were computed with OLGA. Sourced from immuneACCESS, this table was stored by TCRdb with only in-frame sequences that have V and J called. A share of the clones is absent; for the studies checked, an unresolved V gene accounts for under half, and the remainder has no known explanation. The DNA gave D and trimming, while V, J and clone size come from that table. The sample contains 1,500,000 or so clones, approximately 97% of them found a single time. Over 1% of the sample belongs to the ten largest clones.

Sequenced sample: naive CD4+ T cells sorted from blood. Explained via the paper, the cell subset or site label denotes: CD45RA+ positively selected. The sequence links TRBV7-8 to TRBJ2-7; the D call could be TRBD1 or TRBD2, with each sharing 5 bases. The clonotype comes from a man between 25 and 39 years old in good health. The sequenced DNA: TGTGCCAGCAGCAGGGGACGAAAGTCCTACGAGCAGTACTTC. Its translation reads: CASSRGRKSYEQYF. With the portions outside the CDR3 filled from the reference TRBV7-8 and TRBJ2-7 genes, the complete variable region becomes GAGVSQSPRYKVAKRGQDVALRCDPISGHVSLFWYQQALGQGPEFLTYFQNEAQLDKSGLPSDRFFAERPEGSVSTLKIQRTQQEDSAVYLCASSRGRKSYEQYFGPGTRLTVT.